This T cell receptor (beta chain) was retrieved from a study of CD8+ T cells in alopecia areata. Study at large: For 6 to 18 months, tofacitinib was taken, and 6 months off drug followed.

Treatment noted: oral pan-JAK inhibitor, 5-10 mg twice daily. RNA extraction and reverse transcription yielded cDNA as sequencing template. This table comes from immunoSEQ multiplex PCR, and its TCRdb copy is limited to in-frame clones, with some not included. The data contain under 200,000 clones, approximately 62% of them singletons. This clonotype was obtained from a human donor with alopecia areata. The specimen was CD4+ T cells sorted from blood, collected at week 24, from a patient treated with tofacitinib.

CDR3 in amino acids: CASRHRQGLGETQYF. CDR3 coding DNA: TGTGCCAGCAGACACAGACAGGGTCTGGGAGAGACCCAGTACTTC. The V gene is TRBV2, the J gene TRBJ2-5; TRBD1 matches 7 bases. The CDR3 has 15 amino acids. The germline CDR1 and CDR2 sequences are SNHLY and FYNNEI. V was clipped by 6 bases and J by 4 bases; unmatched bases: 11. The complete variable domain, with remaining parts taken from reference TRBV2 and TRBJ2-5, reads EPEVTQTPSHQVTQMGQEVILRCVPISNHLYFYWYRQILGQKVEFLVSFYNNEISEKSEIFDDQFSVERPDGSNFTLKIRSTKLEDSAMYFCASRHRQGLGETQYFGPGTRLLVL.